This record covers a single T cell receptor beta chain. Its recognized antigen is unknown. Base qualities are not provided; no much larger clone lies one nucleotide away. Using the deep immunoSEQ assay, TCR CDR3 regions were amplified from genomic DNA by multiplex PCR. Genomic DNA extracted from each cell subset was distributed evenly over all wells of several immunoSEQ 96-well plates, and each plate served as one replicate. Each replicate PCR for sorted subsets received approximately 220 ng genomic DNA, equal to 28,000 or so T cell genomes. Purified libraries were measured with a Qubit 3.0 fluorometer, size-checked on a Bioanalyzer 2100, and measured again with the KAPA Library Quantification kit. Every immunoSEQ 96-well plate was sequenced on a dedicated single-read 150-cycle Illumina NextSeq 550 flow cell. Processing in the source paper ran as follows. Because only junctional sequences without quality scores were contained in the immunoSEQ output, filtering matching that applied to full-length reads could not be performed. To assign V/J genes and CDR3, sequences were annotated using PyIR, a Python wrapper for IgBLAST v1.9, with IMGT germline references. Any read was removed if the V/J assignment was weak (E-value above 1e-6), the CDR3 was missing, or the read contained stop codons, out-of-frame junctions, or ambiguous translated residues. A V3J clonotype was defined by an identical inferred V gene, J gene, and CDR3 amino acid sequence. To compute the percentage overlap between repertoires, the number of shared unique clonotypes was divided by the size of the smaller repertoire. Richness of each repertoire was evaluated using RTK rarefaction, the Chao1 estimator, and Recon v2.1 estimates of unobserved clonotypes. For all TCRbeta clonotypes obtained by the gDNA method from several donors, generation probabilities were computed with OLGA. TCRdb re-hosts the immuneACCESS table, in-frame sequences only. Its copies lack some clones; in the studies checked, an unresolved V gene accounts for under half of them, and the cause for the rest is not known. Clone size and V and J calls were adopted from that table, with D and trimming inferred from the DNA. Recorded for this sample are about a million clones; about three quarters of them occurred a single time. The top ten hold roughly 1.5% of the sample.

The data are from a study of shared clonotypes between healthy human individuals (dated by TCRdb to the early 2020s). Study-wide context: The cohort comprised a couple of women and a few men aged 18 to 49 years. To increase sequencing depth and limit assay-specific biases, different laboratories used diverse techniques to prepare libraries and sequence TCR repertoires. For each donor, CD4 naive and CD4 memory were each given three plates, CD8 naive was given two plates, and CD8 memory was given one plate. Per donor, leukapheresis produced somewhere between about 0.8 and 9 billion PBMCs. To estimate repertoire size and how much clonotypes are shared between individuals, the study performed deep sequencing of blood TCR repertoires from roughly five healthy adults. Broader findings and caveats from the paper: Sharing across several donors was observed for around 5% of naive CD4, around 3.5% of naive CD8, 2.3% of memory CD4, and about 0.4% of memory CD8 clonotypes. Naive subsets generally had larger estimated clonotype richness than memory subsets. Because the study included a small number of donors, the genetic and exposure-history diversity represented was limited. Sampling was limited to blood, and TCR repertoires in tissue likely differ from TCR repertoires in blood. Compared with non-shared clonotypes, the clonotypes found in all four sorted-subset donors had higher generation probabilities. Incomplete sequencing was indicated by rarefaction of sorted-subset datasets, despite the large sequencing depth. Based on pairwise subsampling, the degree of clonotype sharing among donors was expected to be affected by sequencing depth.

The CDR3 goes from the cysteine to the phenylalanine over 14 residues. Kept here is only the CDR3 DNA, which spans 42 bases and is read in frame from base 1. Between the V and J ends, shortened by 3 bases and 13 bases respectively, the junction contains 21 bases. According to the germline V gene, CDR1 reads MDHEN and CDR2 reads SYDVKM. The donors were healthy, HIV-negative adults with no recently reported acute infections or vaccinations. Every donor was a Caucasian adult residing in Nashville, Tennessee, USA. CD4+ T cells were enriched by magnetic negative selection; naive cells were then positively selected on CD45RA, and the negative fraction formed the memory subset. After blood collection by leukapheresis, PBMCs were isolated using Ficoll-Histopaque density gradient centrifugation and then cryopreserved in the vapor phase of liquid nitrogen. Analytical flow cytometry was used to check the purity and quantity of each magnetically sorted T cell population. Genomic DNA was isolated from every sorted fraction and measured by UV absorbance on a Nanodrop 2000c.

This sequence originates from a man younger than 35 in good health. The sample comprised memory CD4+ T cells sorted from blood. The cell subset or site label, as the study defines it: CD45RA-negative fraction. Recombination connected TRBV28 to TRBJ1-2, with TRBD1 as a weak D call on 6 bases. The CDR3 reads CASSFGQSRDKLTF. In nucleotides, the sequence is TGTGCCAGCAGTTTCGGACAGTCCCGCGATAAACTCACCTTC.